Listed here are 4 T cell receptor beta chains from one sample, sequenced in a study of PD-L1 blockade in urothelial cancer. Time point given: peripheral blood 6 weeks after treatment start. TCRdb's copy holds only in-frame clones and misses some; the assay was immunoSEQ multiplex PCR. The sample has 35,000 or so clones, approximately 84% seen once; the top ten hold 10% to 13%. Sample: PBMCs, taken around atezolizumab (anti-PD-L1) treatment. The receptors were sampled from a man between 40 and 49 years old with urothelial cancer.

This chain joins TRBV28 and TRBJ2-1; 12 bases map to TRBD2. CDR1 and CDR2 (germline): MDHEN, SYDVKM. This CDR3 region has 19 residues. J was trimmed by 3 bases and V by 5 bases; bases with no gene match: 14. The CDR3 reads CASSGPLAGGPQDYNEQFF. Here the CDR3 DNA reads TGTGCCAGCAGTGGTCCTCTAGCGGGAGGGCCCCAAGACTACAATGAGCAGTTCTTC.

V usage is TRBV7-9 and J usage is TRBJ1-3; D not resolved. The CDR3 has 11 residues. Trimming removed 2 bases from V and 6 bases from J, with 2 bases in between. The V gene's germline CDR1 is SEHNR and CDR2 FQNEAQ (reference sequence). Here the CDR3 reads CASSLQNTIYF. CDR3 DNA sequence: TGTGCCAGCAGCTTACAAAACACCATATATTTT.

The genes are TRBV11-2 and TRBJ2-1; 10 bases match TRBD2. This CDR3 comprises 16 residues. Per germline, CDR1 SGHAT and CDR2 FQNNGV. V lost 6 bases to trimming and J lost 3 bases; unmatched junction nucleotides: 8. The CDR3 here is CASRPTGTSVYNEQFF. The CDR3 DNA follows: TGTGCCAGCAGGCCGACCGGGACTAGCGTCTACAATGAGCAGTTCTTC.

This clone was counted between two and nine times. CDR3 amino acids: CASSRRQGGNQPQHF. CDR3 nucleotide sequence: TGTGCCAGCAGCAGGCGGCAGGGCGGAAATCAGCCCCAGCATTTT. V usage is TRBV5-8 and J usage is TRBJ1-5, with a tentative D call TRBD1 (5 bases). The V and J ends lost 4 bases and 4 bases respectively, with 15 bases between them. Germline loops: CDR1 SGHTS, CDR2 YDEGEE. CDR3 size: 15 residues.